These 7 T cell receptor beta chains were all obtained from the same sample, sequenced in a study of blood T cell repertoires in COVID-19. Assay used: immunoSEQ multiplex PCR; TCRdb lists only in-frame clones, some missing. The sample carries 35,000 to 45,000 clones, more than 70% recorded once. The sample comprised peripheral blood. These receptor sequences come from a human donor in a cohort sampled during active COVID-19.

This sequence joins TRBV11-2 and TRBJ1-1; D may be TRBD1 (5 bases). V was trimmed by 4 bases and J by 4 bases, leaving 13 bases between them. The germline CDR1 and CDR2 sequences are SGHAT and FQNNGV. The CDR3 has 14 residues. The CDR3, as DNA: TGTGCCAGCAGCTCACCCCACGGGGGCACTGAAGCTTTCTTT. The encoded protein is CASSSPHGGTEAFF.

This clone was found a few times. This rearrangement joins TRBV6-5 to TRBJ1-5, with TRBD1 identical over 8 bases. The CDR3 covers 13 residues. Trimming cost V 6 bases and J 7 bases; bases outside gene matches: 5. Germline CDR1 MNHEY, CDR2 SVGAGI. The CDR3: CASRGTGGQPQHF. DNA of the CDR3: TGTGCCAGCAGGGGGACAGGCGGGCAGCCCCAGCATTTT.

The rearrangement uses TRBV19 and TRBJ2-7; 7 bases fit TRBD1. The CDR3 runs to 16 residues. Unmatched junction bases numbered 8, after V lost 3 bases and J lost 0 bases. Germline values: CDR1 LNHDA, CDR2 SQIVND (reference sequence). CDR3 in amino acids: CASSMTSTGLSYEQYF. The DNA of the CDR3 is TGTGCCAGTAGTATGACCTCGACAGGGCTCTCCTACGAGCAGTACTTC.

V is TRBV7-9 and J is TRBJ2-1; the match to TRBD1 covers 7 bases. The CDR3 sequence is 15 residues long. The trim removed 1 base at V and 8 bases at J, leaving 8 bases unmatched. Germline CDR1 reads SEHNR; CDR2 reads FQNEAQ (reference sequence). The CDR3 reads CASSLGGGLIDEQFF. As DNA, the CDR3 is TGTGCCAGCAGCTTAGGAGGGGGCCTGATAGATGAGCAGTTCTTC.

The chain carries TRBV5-4 and TRBJ2-1; possible D gene TRBD2, 5 bases. CDR3 length: 13 amino acids. The germline V and J ends were trimmed by 4 bases and 5 bases, with 10 bases remaining between them. Germline CDR1 and CDR2: SGHNT and YYREEE (reference sequence). In DNA form, the CDR3 reads TGTGCCAGCAGCGGCCGGGATGACAATGAGCAGTTCTTC. Translation gives CASSGRDDNEQFF.

The chain carries TRBV5-1 and TRBJ1-6, with D perhaps TRBD1 (5 bases). Germline V gene lookup returns CDR1 SGHRS and CDR2 YFSETQ. Trimming removed 10 bases at V and 9 bases at J, with 20 bases between. The CDR3 is 14 residues long. The CDR3 region has the DNA TGCGCCCCCCGCGGCGGGGGGGAGGGTTCACCCCTCCACTTT. It translates to CAPRGGGEGSPLHF.

The sample holds one count of this clone. V usage is TRBV5-4 and J usage is TRBJ1-4, with a possible D match to TRBD1 (5 bases). The CDR3 runs to 16 residues. Germline CDR1 SGHNT, CDR2 YYREEE (reference sequence). V was shortened by 3 bases and J by 1 base, with 13 bases between the two germline ends. The CDR3 DNA reads TGTGCCAGCAGCTCGGGACGGGGACTAACTAATGAAAAACTGTTTTTT. This encodes CASSSGRGLTNEKLFF.